A single sample gave rise to the 30 T cell receptor beta chains below, sequenced in a study of blood T cells in healthy people across ages. Together with a sample-barcoded 5' primer, a J-beta primer mix was included in a second PCR lasting roughly 6 to 12 cycles. One entry per CDR3 protein, called by TCRdb with MiXCR from the 5' RACE reads. The sample includes hundreds of thousands of distinct CDR3 sequences, around 43% of them seen just once. Input material: blood. Every receptor here comes from an older man in good health.

This clonotype was seen many times. The DNA for the CDR3 is TGTGCCAGCAGCTTGGGGGAATCTGAAGCTTTCTTT. Its translation: CASSLGESEAFF. This chain links TRBV11-3 with TRBJ1-1, with D tentatively TRBD1 (5 bases). The CDR3 is made up of 12 amino acids. Trimming removed 3 bases from V and 6 bases from J, with 8 bases in between. Germline CDR1 SGHNT, CDR2 YENEEA.

This chain connects TRBV4-3 to TRBJ2-5, with 9 nucleotides matching TRBD2. The assigned J gene may be wrong: the sequence end matches TRBJ2-7 better. The CDR3 sequence is 15 residues long. The germline V gene has CDR1 LGHNA and CDR2 YSLEER. The CDR3 nucleotides read TGCGCCAGCAGCCAAGGTGTGGGACTAGCATACGAGCAGTACTTC. Its protein product is CASSQGVGLAYEQYF.

The chain is built from TRBV9 and TRBJ1-2; 7 positions match TRBD1. V lost 2 bases, J lost 6 bases, and 13 bases stayed unmatched. The CDR3 contains 16 residues. Germline values: CDR1 SGDLS, CDR2 YYNGEE. The CDR3 reads CASSVDLWTGKHGYTF. The CDR3, as DNA: TGTGCCAGCAGCGTGGACCTTTGGACAGGAAAACATGGCTACACCTTC.

CDR3: CSVPGTGIEQYF. The CDR3 DNA sequence: TGCAGCGTTCCCGGGACAGGGATCGAGCAGTACTTC. The chain has TRBV29-1 and TRBJ2-7; 9 bases match TRBD1. CDR1 is SQVTM, CDR2 ANQGSEA, per germline. Trimming removed 5 bases from V and 6 bases from J; junction bases left unmatched: 5. This CDR3 is built from 12 residues.

This clonotype has just one count. The V call is TRBV24-1, the J call TRBJ2-5; D gene uncertain. V lost 0 bases, J lost 5 bases, and 6 bases lay in between. Germline V gives CDR1 KGHDR, CDR2 SFDVKD. This CDR3 has 13 amino acids. The CDR3: CATSDLLGETQYF. The CDR3 coding sequence is TGTGCCACCAGTGATTTGCTGGGGGAGACCCAGTACTTC.

The rearrangement links TRBV14 to TRBJ2-6, with a possible D match to TRBD2 (7 bases). V lost 4 bases and J lost 0, with 13 bases in between. This CDR3 spans 17 amino acids. The germline V gene has CDR1 SGHDN and CDR2 FVKESK. The CDR3 here is CASSLGGARSGANVLTF. In DNA, the CDR3 is TGTGCCAGCAGCCTTGGGGGGGCCCGCTCTGGGGCCAACGTCCTGACTTTC.

J is TRBJ2-1 and V is TRBV9; weak D call: TRBD1 (5 bases). The CDR3 consists of 17 residues. Germline-derived CDR1 and CDR2 are SGDLS and YYNGEE. V shed 3 bases and J shed 9 bases, with 25 bases lying between them. The CDR3 coding sequence is TGTGCCAGCAGCGGGGAAATGGGGCTTAACCCACCCAGTGAGCAGTTCTTC. It codes for CASSGEMGLNPPSEQFF.

The CDR3 DNA sequence: TGTGCCAGCAGCTCCTCAGGGACGGTCCTCCGAGAAGCTTTCTTT. Encoded protein: CASSSSGTVLREAFF. The rearrangement joins TRBV7-9 to TRBJ1-1, with D possibly being TRBD1 (5 bases). The ends were cut back, 4 bases at V and 8 bases at J, with 20 bases in the middle. Germline CDR1 is SEHNR and CDR2 is FQNEAQ (reference sequence). The length of the CDR3 is 15 residues. Looking up the rest from reference TRBV7-9 and TRBJ1-1 gives the full variable domain: DTGVSQNPRHKITKRGQNVTFRCDPISEHNRLYWYRQTLGQGPEFLTYFQNEAQLEKSRLLSDRFSAERPKGSFSTLEIQRTEQGDSAMYLCASSSSGTVLREAFFGQGTRLTVV.

This clonotype was seen more than once but under ten times. This CDR3 is CSAWESFGELFF. Here the CDR3 DNA reads TGCAGTGCTTGGGAGTCCTTCGGGGAGCTGTTTTTT. This sequence joins TRBV20-1 and TRBJ2-2, with D maybe TRBD2 (5 bases). Trimming pared 5 bases from V and 7 bases from J, leaving 11 bases between. CDR3 length: 12 amino acids. The germline CDR1 and CDR2 sequences are DFQATT and SNEGSKA (reference sequence).

In its sample, this clonotype was seen many times. The chain is built from TRBV7-2 and TRBJ2-1, with TRBD2 as a possible D gene (5 bases). CDR3 length: 13 amino acids. Trimming removed 1 base from V and 9 bases from J, with 10 bases in between. The germline V gene has CDR1 SGHTA and CDR2 FQGNSA. The CDR3 sequence is CASSLGGPGEQFF. CDR3 coding DNA: TGTGCCAGCAGCTTAGGAGGGCCCGGTGAGCAGTTCTTC.

The chain employs TRBV5-1 and TRBJ2-7; 7 nucleotides agree with TRBD1. The ends lost 2 bases at V and 5 bases at J; junction bases unmatched: 7. Germline V lookup: CDR1 SGHRS, CDR2 YFSETQ. The length of the CDR3 is 14 residues. The CDR3 DNA reads TGCGCCAGCAGCTTCCAACAGGGGAACCACGAGCAGTACTTC. Translating it yields CASSFQQGNHEQYF.

The chain carries TRBV6-2 or TRBV6-3 and TRBJ2-5; D not resolved. CDR1 is MNHEY, CDR2 SVGEGT, per germline. The CDR3 loop spans 14 amino acids. V was shortened by 7 bases and J by 2 bases, with 14 bases between the two germline ends. DNA for the CDR3: TGTGCCAGCACCCAGTCGACATTTCAAGAGACCCAGTACTTC. The encoded protein is CASTQSTFQETQYF.

The J gene is TRBJ2-4, the V gene TRBV29-1, with D uncertain. V lost 7 bases and J 8 bases, leaving 18 bases between the germline ends. Per the germline V gene, CDR1 is SQVTM and CDR2 is ANQGSEA. The CDR3 contains 13 residues. The CDR3 DNA is TGCAGCGCCCTCAGTTGGGTTGGAGACATTCAGTACTTC. Amino acids: CSALSWVGDIQYF.

The chain combines TRBV9 with TRBJ2-5, with D maybe TRBD1 (6 bases). This CDR3 has 15 amino acids. Trimming took off 4 bases at V and 2 bases at J, with 15 bases between the two ends. Germline V CDR1 and CDR2: SGDLS, YYNGEE. As DNA, the CDR3 is TGTGCCAGCAGCTTGAACACAGGGCGTCAAGAGACCCAGTACTTC. Translated: CASSLNTGRQETQYF.

This clonotype turned up a few times. The gene calls are TRBV5-4 and TRBJ2-5; D is uncertain. This CDR3 contains 14 residues. The V end lost 4 bases, the J end lost 4 bases, and 14 bases lay between the germline ends. In germline, CDR1 is SGHNT, CDR2 YYREEE (reference sequence). The CDR3 sequence: CASSKELVRETQYF. In DNA, the CDR3 is TGTGCCAGCAGCAAAGAACTGGTCCGAGAGACCCAGTACTTC.

The V gene is TRBV11-2, the J gene TRBJ1-1, with D perhaps matching TRBD1 (6 bases). Trimming shortened V by 5 bases and J by 4 bases, and 20 bases separated the two germline ends. The CDR3 is 16 amino acids. The V gene's germline CDR1 is SGHAT and CDR2 FQNNGV. The CDR3 nucleotides are TGTGCCAGCAGCCCAGCGGGTTTCTCCAGGGGCACTGAAGCTTTCTTT. Amino acids: CASSPAGFSRGTEAFF.

The chain joins TRBV12-3 or TRBV12-4 to TRBJ2-3, with 7 bases that match TRBD2. The CDR3 runs 14 residues. J gave up 6 bases and V 7 bases, and 10 bases lay outside the gene matches. CDR3 nucleotides: TGTGCCAGCAAGGTCTGGGGGAGGGGTGATACGCAGTATTTT. This gives the protein CASKVWGRGDTQYF.

The chain recombines TRBV6-2 or TRBV6-3 with TRBJ2-1; 11 nucleotides align to TRBD2. V gave up 6 bases and J gave up 5 bases; unmatched junction bases: 9. The CDR3 runs 16 residues. The V gene's germline CDR1 is MNHEY and CDR2 SVGEGT. Here the CDR3 DNA reads TGTGCCAGCAGCCCCTGGACTAGCGGGCGAAACAATGAGCAGTTCTTC. Translation: CASSPWTSGRNNEQFF.

This clonotype was counted a few times. The chain carries TRBV24-1 and TRBJ2-5; possible D gene TRBD1, 5 bases. Per germline, CDR1 KGHDR and CDR2 SFDVKD. V shed 9 bases and J shed 5 bases, with 15 bases lying between them. This CDR3 region has 13 residues. CDR3: CATPRARFETQYF. For the CDR3, the DNA is TGTGCCACCCCCAGGGCAAGATTTGAGACCCAGTACTTC.

This chain connects TRBV7-2 to TRBJ2-1; 7 bases are shared with TRBD1. Per germline, CDR1 SGHTA and CDR2 FQGNSA. J was trimmed by 10 bases and V by 3 bases; bases with no gene match: 3. The CDR3 has 12 amino acids. The CDR3 nucleotides are TGTGCCAGCAGCTTGGGGACAGCCGAGCAGTTCTTC. Encoded protein: CASSLGTAEQFF.

On this clonotype itself: This may come from a read error, since a much larger clone is one base off. The chain carries TRBV13 and TRBJ2-5; D remains unclear. The CDR3 length is 13 residues. Deletions cut 4 bases from V and 13 bases from J, with 19 bases between. Germline V gene sequence: CDR1 PRHDT, CDR2 FYEKMQ (reference sequence). The CDR3 spells CASSSTNLEWVYF. CDR3 coding DNA: TGTGCCAGCAGCTCGACCAATCTCGAATGGGTGTACTTC.

V and J are TRBV10-3 and TRBJ2-4; D unresolved. The DNA end is more similar to TRBJ2-7, so the J call may be wrong. Germline V gene sequence: CDR1 ENHRY, CDR2 SYGVKD. This CDR3 region has 15 residues. In nucleotides, the CDR3 is TGTGCCATCAGTGCGATGGATACTCCTTCGAACGAGCAGTACTTC. It translates to CAISAMDTPSNEQYF.

The chain has TRBV4-3 and TRBJ2-7, with 7 bases aligning to TRBD2. This CDR3 has 14 amino acids. With 1 base clipped from V and 4 bases from J, the junction kept 4 bases outside the gene matches. Germline V gene lookup returns CDR1 LGHNA and CDR2 YSLEER. DNA of the CDR3: TGCGCCAGCAGCCAAGGACTAGCTTCGTACGAGCAGTACTTC. It is translated as CASSQGLASYEQYF.

J is TRBJ2-4 and V is TRBV9; TRBD1 matches 10 bases. The V and J ends lost 6 bases and 13 bases, in that order; junction bases with no gene match: 16. The CDR3 is 15 residues long. Germline assignment: CDR1 SGDLS and CDR2 YYNGEE. The CDR3 region is CASTLGQGESYGQYF. Written as DNA, the CDR3 is TGTGCCAGCACCTTAGGACAGGGGGAGTCCTACGGGCAGTACTTC.

The chain recombines TRBV7-2 with TRBJ2-7; 15 nucleotides match TRBD2. In germline, CDR1 is SGHTA, CDR2 FQGNSA. This CDR3 is built from 18 residues. The V and J ends lost 5 bases and 7 bases, in that order; junction bases with no gene match: 15. In DNA form, the CDR3 reads TGTGCCAGCAGCCCTAGGACTAGCGGGAGGGCCGATCACGATGAGCAGTACTTC. It codes for CASSPRTSGRADHDEQYF.

The chain employs TRBV7-8 and TRBJ1-5; D is unclear. Germline assignment: CDR1 SGHVS and CDR2 FQNEAQ. V lost 1 base, J lost 1 base, and 11 bases lay in between. This CDR3 is 16 amino acids long. The CDR3 bases are TGTGCCAGCAGCTTAGAGCAGGCGGGAAGCAATCAGCCCCAGCATTTT. Translating gives CASSLEQAGSNQPQHF.

Note on this clonotype: This may arise from a read error, as a much more abundant clone is one base away. This chain joins TRBV29-1 and TRBJ2-4, with D possibly TRBD1 on 6 matching bases. The DNA end is a closer match to TRBJ2-7, so the J assignment may be wrong. Germline V CDR1 and CDR2: SQVTM, ANQGSEA. CDR3 length: 12 residues. CDR3 bases: TGCAGCGTTAAAGGGGGTGAATACGAGCAGTACTTC. This sequence encodes CSVKGGEYEQYF.

The V gene is TRBV7-2, the J gene TRBJ1-2; 11 nucleotides agree with TRBD1. The trim removed 5 bases at V and 8 bases at J, leaving 7 bases unmatched. Germline CDR1 SGHTA, CDR2 FQGNSA. CDR3 length equals 14 residues. CDR3 residues: CASSQDRGLRGYTF. Written as DNA, the CDR3 is TGTGCCAGCAGCCAGGACAGGGGGCTTCGGGGCTACACCTTC. The complete variable domain, with remaining parts taken from reference TRBV7-2 and TRBJ1-2, reads GAGVSQSPSNKVTEKGKDVELRCDPISGHTALYWYRQSLGQGLEFLIYFQGNSAPDKSGLPSDRFSAERTGGSVSTLTIQRTQQEDSAVYLCASSQDRGLRGYTFGSGTRLTVV.

The CDR3 DNA is TGTGCCAGCAGCCGAGACAGAGGAGAGTACAATGAGCAGTTCTTC. Translated: CASSRDRGEYNEQFF. V gene TRBV2 combines with J gene TRBJ2-1; tentative D call: TRBD1 (5 bases). CDR1 is SNHLY and CDR2 is FYNNEI in the germline V gene. V shed 6 bases and J shed 4 bases, with 16 bases lying between them. CDR3 length: 15 amino acids.

Only one count was recorded for this clonotype. The junction and the germline gene differ at one end; a read error may be behind it. The J gene is TRBJ2-1, the V gene TRBV24-1, with D possibly TRBD2 on 7 matching bases. Germline V gives CDR1 KGHDR, CDR2 SFDVKD. This CDR3 region has 14 residues. DNA for the CDR3: TGCGCCACCCGAGGGGGAGGGGGTGATAATGAGCAGTTCTTC. Residues: CATRGGGGDNEQFF.